What follows are 25 T cell receptor beta chains derived from one specimen sequenced in a study of beta chain features in type 1 diabetes. Study-wide results and caveats: Researchers report that Type 1 diabetes patients had moderately but significantly shorter TCRB CDR3s across all four CD4+ subsets.

Their target antigens are unknown. The study reverse transcribed the entire isolated RNA, so it sequenced expressed TCRB transcripts. Using immunoSEQ multiplex PCR, the repertoire was profiled, and TCRdb retains in-frame clones only, with some absent. The sample has 300,000 to 450,000 clones; around 10% are singletons. The sequenced sample consisted of central memory CD4+ T cells from blood. The receptor set was obtained from a man younger than 40 with type 1 diabetes.

J is TRBJ2-7 and V is TRBV27; either TRBD1 or TRBD2 may supply D (6 bases each). The V end was cut by 7 bases, the J end by 1 base, with 17 bases between. From germline, CDR1 is MNHEY and CDR2 SMNVEV (reference sequence). This CDR3 is 15 amino acids long. In DNA form, the CDR3 reads TGTGCCAGCAATTCTCTAGGGGGACTTTCCTACGAGCAGTACTTC. Translated, it gives CASNSLGGLSYEQYF.

This clone was counted ten times or more. The chain joins TRBV2 to TRBJ1-1; D possibly corresponds to TRBD1 (5 bases). Germline values: CDR1 SNHLY, CDR2 FYNNEI. V shed 0 bases and J shed 1 base, with 12 bases lying between them. The CDR3 consists of 16 residues. CDR3 bases: TGTGCCAGCAGTGAAGCAAGGGCAGGGCCGAACACTGAAGCTTTCTTT. Translated, it gives CASSEARAGPNTEAFF. The whole variable domain, remainder taken from reference TRBV2 and TRBJ1-1, is EPEVTQTPSHQVTQMGQEVILRCVPISNHLYFYWYRQILGQKVEFLVSFYNNEISEKSEIFDDQFSVERPDGSNFTLKIRSTKLEDSAMYFCASSEARAGPNTEAFFGQGTRLTVV.

This clone was recorded a few times. V usage is TRBV5-6 and J usage is TRBJ2-7; TRBD1 matches at 10 bases. The junction had 6 bases not matched to a gene; V was cut back by 3 bases and J by 3 bases. The CDR3 covers 15 residues. Looked up from germline, CDR1 is SGHDT and CDR2 is YYEEEE. CDR3 nucleotide sequence: TGTGCCAGCAGCTCAACCGGGACAGGGGTCTACGAGCAGTACTTC. Amino acids: CASSSTGTGVYEQYF.

This clone was detected a few times. The chain recombines TRBV5-1 with TRBJ2-3, with a tentative D call TRBD1 (6 bases). Trimming stripped 2 bases from V and 5 bases from J, with 6 bases between. Germline V lookup: CDR1 SGHRS, CDR2 YFSETQ. The CDR3 extends over 12 amino acids. The CDR3 here is CASSLGGDTQYF. CDR3 nucleotides: TGCGCCAGCAGCTTAGGGGGAGATACGCAGTATTTT. Together with reference TRBV5-1 and TRBJ2-3, the CDR3 gives the full variable domain: KAGVTQTPRYLIKTRGQQVTLSCSPISGHRSVSWYQQTPGQGLQFLFEYFSETQRNKGNFPGRFSGRQFSNSRSEMNVSTLELGDSALYLCASSLGGDTQYFGPGTRLTVL.

This clone was observed a few times. The V and J genes are TRBV5-4 and TRBJ2-4; D may be TRBD1 or TRBD2 (5 bases each). This CDR3 has 16 residues. Trimming took 4 bases from V and 1 from J, leaving 15 bases between them. CDR1 and CDR2 (germline): SGHNT, YYREEE (reference sequence). The CDR3 here is CASSLPGSAAKNIQYF. CDR3 bases: TGTGCCAGCAGCCTCCCAGGGAGTGCGGCCAAAAACATTCAGTACTTC. The whole variable domain, filled in from reference TRBV5-4 and TRBJ2-4, reads ETGVTQSPTHLIKTRGQQVTLRCSSQSGHNTVSWYQQALGQGPQFIFQYYREEENGRGNFPPRFSGLQFPNYSSELNVNALELDDSALYLCASSLPGSAAKNIQYFGAGTRLSVL.

The chain is built from TRBV6-6 and TRBJ2-7, with D perhaps TRBD1 or TRBD2 (6 bases each). The V end lost 6 bases, the J end lost 0 bases, and 15 bases lay between the germline ends. This CDR3 is built from 15 residues. Germline V gene lookup returns CDR1 MNHNY and CDR2 SVGAGI (reference sequence). For the CDR3, the DNA is TGTGCCAGCAGCAACGGCAGGGGACTCTCCTACGAGCAGTACTTC. Protein sequence: CASSNGRGLSYEQYF.

This clone was counted only a few times. The chain uses TRBV11-2 and TRBJ2-7, with D tentatively TRBD1 or TRBD2 (5 bases each). V was trimmed by 5 bases and J by 2 bases, leaving 13 bases between them. In germline, CDR1 is SGHAT, CDR2 FQNNGV. The CDR3 runs to 14 residues. The CDR3 bases are TGTGCCAGCAGCCCATGGGACCGACCCTACGAGCAGTACTTC. Its translation is CASSPWDRPYEQYF.

In this sample, this clone turned up a few times. This chain links TRBV4-1 with TRBJ2-1; 10 bases match TRBD2. The V segment lost 2 bases and the J segment 6 bases; nucleotides outside the gene matches: 4. The germline CDR1 and CDR2 sequences are MGHRA and YSYEKL. The CDR3 covers 15 residues. CDR3 sequence reads: CASSQPSGGTNEQFF. CDR3 bases: TGCGCCAGCAGCCAACCTAGCGGGGGCACCAATGAGCAGTTCTTC.

This clone was seen more than once but under ten times. The chain employs TRBV6-1 and TRBJ2-7, with 7 bases identical to TRBD1. Germline CDR1 reads MNHNS; CDR2 reads SASEGT. The CDR3 covers 14 residues. J lost 6 bases, V lost 7 bases, and 12 bases had no gene match. The CDR3 reads CASILQGLVREQYF. CDR3 nucleotides: TGTGCCAGCATTTTACAGGGGCTAGTTCGCGAGCAGTACTTC.

This clone appeared a few times. This sequence joins TRBV5-1 and TRBJ2-7, with 10 bases that match TRBD1. Germline lookup yields CDR1 SGHRS and CDR2 YFSETQ. The CDR3 is made up of 18 amino acids. J was trimmed by 2 bases and V by 0 bases; bases with no gene match: 11. The CDR3 DNA follows: TGCGCCAGCAGCTTGGGGGGACCGGGACAGGGGCCTACCTACGAGCAGTACTTC. It codes for CASSLGGPGQGPTYEQYF.

The chain couples TRBV20-1 to TRBJ1-1; D ambiguous. Germline V CDR1 and CDR2: DFQATT, SNEGSKA (reference sequence). There are 10 residues in the CDR3. V was clipped by 7 bases and J by 1 base, with 4 bases between them. CDR3 sequence (DNA): TGCAGTGGCAAGAACACTGAAGCTTTCTTT. As protein: CSGKNTEAFF.

This clone occurred a few times. This chain connects TRBV18 to TRBJ1-1, with 11 bases that match TRBD1. The germline gives CDR1 KGHSH, CDR2 LQKENI. Trimming cost V 3 bases and J 7 bases; bases outside gene matches: 16. CDR3 size: 18 residues. CDR3 coding DNA: TGTGCCAGCTCACCTGTAGAATTTGGGACAGGGGGGACCATTGAAGCTTTCTTT. Its translation: CASSPVEFGTGGTIEAFF.

This clone was observed a few times. The chain joins TRBV5-4 to TRBJ2-3, with 11 bases aligning to TRBD2. The trim removed 5 bases at V and 6 bases at J, leaving 8 bases unmatched. Looked up from germline, CDR1 is SGHNT and CDR2 is YYREEE (reference sequence). CDR3 length: 15 residues. The CDR3 bases are TGTGCCAGCAGGGGTAGCGGGAGGGCCGGGGATACGCAGTATTTT. This translates into CASRGSGRAGDTQYF. The whole variable domain, remainder taken from reference TRBV5-4 and TRBJ2-3, is ETGVTQSPTHLIKTRGQQVTLRCSSQSGHNTVSWYQQALGQGPQFIFQYYREEENGRGNFPPRFSGLQFPNYSSELNVNALELDDSALYLCASRGSGRAGDTQYFGPGTRLTVL.

This clone showed up many times. The rearrangement links TRBV6-5 to TRBJ1-2; weak D call: TRBD1 (6 bases). The germline V gene encodes CDR1 MNHEY and CDR2 SVGAGI. Trimming stripped 8 bases from V and 1 base from J, with 14 bases between. The CDR3 runs to 14 residues. CDR3 sequence reads: CASEGRGNNYGYTF. The DNA of the CDR3 is TGTGCCAGCGAGGGGAGGGGGAATAACTATGGCTACACCTTC.

The rearrangement joins TRBV5-1 to TRBJ2-3; TRBD2 might be the D (5 bases). Trimming cost V 0 bases and J 2 bases, with 7 bases left between them. This CDR3 has 14 amino acids. Germline lookup yields CDR1 SGHRS and CDR2 YFSETQ. CDR3 loop: CASSLALATDTQYF. CDR3 coding DNA: TGCGCCAGCAGCTTGGCGCTAGCCACAGATACGCAGTATTTT.

The V and J genes are TRBV20-1 and TRBJ2-7; no definite D call. Germline assignment: CDR1 DFQATT and CDR2 SNEGSKA (reference sequence). The CDR3 covers 11 residues. V was clipped by 7 bases and J by 2 bases, with 9 bases between them. Here the CDR3 DNA reads TGCAGTGGTCTGGGCCCCTACGAGCAGTACTTC. Translating gives CSGLGPYEQYF.

This chain links TRBV5-1 with TRBJ2-3; D is uncertain. The germline V and J ends were trimmed by 1 base and 2 bases, with 8 bases remaining between them. Germline V gene sequence: CDR1 SGHRS, CDR2 YFSETQ. This CDR3 has 14 residues. The CDR3 nucleotides read TGCGCCAGCAGCTTGAAAGTTGCCACAGATACGCAGTATTTT. It codes for CASSLKVATDTQYF.

The chain joins TRBV7-9 to TRBJ2-7; perhaps TRBD1 as D (5 bases). Germline V gives CDR1 SEHNR, CDR2 FQNEAQ (reference sequence). The CDR3 totals 13 residues. Trimming pared 4 bases from V and 5 bases from J, leaving 12 bases between. CDR3 bases: TGTGCCAGCAGCTCCCGAAGGGGCCACGAGCAGTACTTC. Translating gives CASSSRRGHEQYF.

In its sample, this clone was seen a few times. V gene TRBV9 combines with J gene TRBJ2-5; a weak D match, TRBD2 (5 bases). The J call could be wrong; TRBJ2-7 is a better fit for the DNA end. The CDR3 totals 13 residues. The germline gives CDR1 SGDLS, CDR2 YYNGEE. This chain's CDR3 is CASSVKIGNEQYF. For the CDR3, the DNA is TGTGCCAGCAGCGTAAAAATCGGGAACGAGCAGTACTTC.

This clone was found a few times. This rearrangement joins TRBV11-3 to TRBJ2-3, with 8 nucleotides matching TRBD2. The V gene's germline CDR1 is SGHNT and CDR2 YENEEA. V dropped 1 base and J dropped 2; count of bases not matched to a gene: 5. The CDR3 has 16 amino acids. The DNA for the CDR3 is TGTGCCAGCAGCTTAGGTCTAGCGGGCGACACAGATACGCAGTATTTT. This gives the protein CASSLGLAGDTDTQYF.

This clone was counted many times. V gene TRBV18 combines with J gene TRBJ2-7, with 7 positions matching TRBD1. The V segment lost 0 bases and the J segment 6 bases; nucleotides outside the gene matches: 5. In germline, CDR1 is KGHSH, CDR2 LQKENI. The CDR3 sequence is 14 residues long. The CDR3 spells CASSPPGQSGEQYF. Here the CDR3 DNA reads TGTGCCAGCTCACCACCGGGACAGTCTGGCGAGCAGTACTTC.

The chain has TRBV19 and TRBJ1-5; TRBD1 aligns across 7 bases. Germline V lookup: CDR1 LNHDA, CDR2 SQIVND (reference sequence). With V trimmed by 5 bases and J by 7 bases, 5 bases remained unmatched. The CDR3 is made up of 13 amino acids. CDR3 amino acids: CASSDDREQPQHF. The CDR3 DNA is TGTGCCAGTAGTGATGACAGGGAACAGCCCCAGCATTTT.

At least ten counts were recorded for this clone. The genes are TRBV7-9 and TRBJ1-1; D unclear. This CDR3 is 13 amino acids long. V was trimmed by 2 bases and J by 0 bases, leaving 4 bases between them. Germline V gives CDR1 SEHNR, CDR2 FQNEAQ (reference sequence). The CDR3 nucleotides read TGTGCCAGCAGCTTAACAATGAACACTGAAGCTTTCTTT. It yields the protein CASSLTMNTEAFF. Using reference TRBV7-9 and TRBJ1-1 for the parts outside the CDR3, the full variable domain is DTGVSQNPRHKITKRGQNVTFRCDPISEHNRLYWYRQTLGQGPEFLTYFQNEAQLEKSRLLSDRFSAERPKGSFSTLEIQRTEQGDSAMYLCASSLTMNTEAFFGQGTRLTVV.

This chain uses TRBV6-6 with TRBJ2-1, with 10 nucleotides matching TRBD2. The V and J ends lost 0 bases and 9 bases, in that order; junction bases with no gene match: 2. CDR1 MNHNY and CDR2 SVGAGI come from the germline V gene (reference sequence). The CDR3 is 14 amino acids. This CDR3 reads CASSYSLAGVEQFF. CDR3 nucleotide sequence: TGTGCCAGCAGTTACTCCCTAGCGGGAGTTGAGCAGTTCTTC.

This clone was found many times. The chain links TRBV7-9 to TRBJ2-1; 9 bases line up with TRBD1. Looked up from germline, CDR1 is SEHNR and CDR2 is FQNEAQ (reference sequence). This CDR3 comprises 12 residues. Trimming cost V 1 base and J 16 bases; bases outside gene matches: 5. The CDR3, as DNA: TGTGCCAGCAGCTTAGTCGGGACAGGGCTATTCTTC. This codes for CASSLVGTGLFF. Variable domain in full (rest from reference TRBV7-9 and TRBJ2-1): DTGVSQNPRHKITKRGQNVTFRCDPISEHNRLYWYRQTLGQGPEFLTYFQNEAQLEKSRLLSDRFSAERPKGSFSTLEIQRTEQGDSAMYLCASSLVGTGLFFGPGTRLTVL.